These T cell receptor beta chains were read from a single sample in a study of cytomegalovirus exposure and HLA in healthy donors. Assay used: immunoSEQ multiplex PCR; TCRdb lists only in-frame clones, some missing. This sample carries about 160,000 clones, 75% to 80% of them seen once, and the ten largest clones take about 0.91%. The sequenced material came from PBMCs. Receptor source: a woman between 45 and 60 years old in good health and CMV-seropositive. The CDR3 runs from the conserved cysteine through the conserved F or W. The D gene is left open where the match is weak. Only some rows state a clone size, as once, few, many or a class for expanded clones.

d_call	v_call	j_call	clone_size	cdr3_length	cdr3_nt	cdr3_aa
NA	TRBV7-2	TRBJ1-4	NA	16	TGTGCCAGCAGCTTACGGACAGTTGCAACTAATGAAAAACTGTTTTTT	CASSLRTVATNEKLFF
NA	TRBV30	TRBJ1-5	NA	15	TGTGCCTGGAGTGTGCGGGGCTTGAGCAATCAGCCCCAGCATTTT	CAWSVRGLSNQPQHF
TRBD1	TRBV7-9	TRBJ2-7	NA	16	TGTGCCAGCAGCAAGGGACAGGGGGCGAACTCCTACGAGCAGTACTTC	CASSKGQGANSYEQYF
TRBD2	TRBV18	TRBJ2-7	NA	17	TGTGCCAGCTCAAGAAGGACTAGCGGGACGAGTGAGTACGAGCAGTACTTC	CASSRRTSGTSEYEQYF
TRBD2	TRBV5-6	TRBJ2-7	once	13	TGTGCCAGCAGCCGAGGGACTACCTACGAGCAGTACTTC	CASSRGTTYEQYF
TRBD1	TRBV9	TRBJ1-1	NA	14	TGTGCCAGCAGCGGACAGGGACTGAACACTGAAGCTTTCTTT	CASSGQGLNTEAFF
TRBD2	TRBV6-5	TRBJ2-1	NA	15	TGTGCCAGCAGTTACGGGACCGAACTAGCGGGAGACCAGTTCTTC	CASSYGTELAGDQFF
NA	TRBV11-2	TRBJ1-2	NA	16	TGTGCCAGCAGCTTAAATCAGGCCTTATTCAGGTATGGCTACACCTTC	CASSLNQALFRYGYTF
TRBD1	TRBV6-6	TRBJ2-7	NA	15	TGTGCCACCTCCAAGGGGAGGACAGGGTACTACGAGCAGTACTTC	CATSKGRTGYYEQYF
TRBD1	TRBV10-3	TRBJ1-1	NA	14	TGTGCCATCAGTTACGGACAGGGGGCCACTGAAGCTTTCTTT	CAISYGQGATEAFF
NA	TRBV7-8	TRBJ1-1	few	16	TGTGCCAGCAGCTTATTCAGGGGAGATAGGAACACTGAAGCTTTCTTT	CASSLFRGDRNTEAFF
NA	TRBV4-1	TRBJ2-7	NA	16	TGCGCCAGCAGCCAACGGACAGGGAGGGAGTCCTACGAGCAGTACTTC	CASSQRTGRESYEQYF
NA	TRBV5-1	TRBJ1-3	NA	15	TGCGCCAGCAGCCTAAACGACAATTCTGGAAACACCATATATTTT	CASSLNDNSGNTIYF
NA	TRBV6-6	TRBJ1-1	NA	15	TGTGCCAGCAGTTACGGACGGCGGGGAGTCACTGAAGCTTTCTTT	CASSYGRRGVTEAFF
NA	TRBV29-1	TRBJ1-1	NA	11	TGCAGCGTTCCTGCGGACACTGAAGCTTTCTTT	CSVPADTEAFF
TRBD2	TRBV29-1	TRBJ2-3	NA	13	TGCAGCGTTGATGCGGGGGGGACAGATACGCAGTATTTT	CSVDAGGTDTQYF
TRBD1	TRBV2	TRBJ1-5	NA	13	TGTGCCAGCACCCAGGGGGCGGGTCAGCCCCAGCATTTT	CASTQGAGQPQHF
TRBD1	TRBV5-1	TRBJ2-5	NA	16	TGCGCCAGCAGCTTGGGGGACAGGGCACTCCAAGAGACCCAGTACTTC	CASSLGDRALQETQYF
TRBD2	TRBV9	TRBJ2-1	few	16	TGTGCCAGCAGCCCCGTGGAGGCGGGAGCCTACAATGAGCAGTTCTTC	CASSPVEAGAYNEQFF
NA	TRBV19	TRBJ1-4	NA	13	TGTGCCAGTAGTGTTGGACACAAGGAAAAACTGTTTTTT	CASSVGHKEKLFF
NA	TRBV4-1	TRBJ2-7	NA	15	TGCGCCAGCAGCCAAGTAGGAGGGACCCCCTACGAGCAGTACTTC	CASSQVGGTPYEQYF
NA	TRBV6-5	TRBJ1-1	NA	13	TGTGCCAGCAGCCAACTCATGAACACTGAAGCTTTCTTT	CASSQLMNTEAFF
NA	TRBV18	TRBJ1-2	NA	14	TGTGCCAGCTCACCAGGGGCAGGCCTCTATGGCTACACCTTC	CASSPGAGLYGYTF
NA	TRBV6-5	TRBJ1-6	few	13	TGTGCCAGCCGGGACTGGGAAAATTCACCCCTCCACTTT	CASRDWENSPLHF
NA	TRBV30	TRBJ2-3	NA	13	TGTGCCTGGAGTGTACGACGGGCAGATACGCAGTATTTT	CAWSVRRADTQYF
TRBD1	TRBV10-1	TRBJ2-1	NA	14	TGCGCCAGCAGTACCGGGACAGCTAACAATGAGCAGTTCTTC	CASSTGTANNEQFF
NA	TRBV7-8	TRBJ1-6	NA	16	TGTGCCAGCAGCCTCCAGGCAAGCTCCTATAATTCACCCCTCCACTTT	CASSLQASSYNSPLHF
TRBD2	TRBV2	TRBJ2-1	NA	15	TGTGCCAGCAGTGAAGGCCTAGCGGGATACAATGAGCAGTTCTTC	CASSEGLAGYNEQFF
NA	TRBV9	TRBJ2-5	NA	15	TGTGCCAGCAGCGCCTCCCCGACTACCCAAGAGACCCAGTACTTC	CASSASPTTQETQYF
NA	TRBV6-5	TRBJ1-2	NA	14	TGTGCCAGCAGTCGGGGGTCCCCGCAGGATGGCTACACCTTC	CASSRGSPQDGYTF
TRBD1	TRBV27	TRBJ2-7	NA	15	TGTGCCAGCAGTCCAGGACAGGGGAGGACCTACGAGCAGTACTTC	CASSPGQGRTYEQYF
NA	TRBV7-9	TRBJ2-3	NA	13	TGTGCCAGCAGCGTCGCCCGGACAGATACGCAGTATTTT	CASSVARTDTQYF
NA	TRBV7-2	TRBJ2-5	once	13	TGTGCCAGCAGCCACGGGGAGGAAGAGACCCAGTACTTC	CASSHGEEETQYF
TRBD1	TRBV7-2	TRBJ1-4	few	14	TGTGCCAGCAGCTACGGGACAGGGAGTGAAAAACTGTTTTTT	CASSYGTGSEKLFF
NA	TRBV6-5	TRBJ2-1	NA	14	TGTGCCAGCAGCCCCTTGACAGCCTACAATGAGCAGTTCTTC	CASSPLTAYNEQFF
TRBD1	TRBV19	TRBJ1-1	NA	14	TGTGCCAGTAGCCCGACAGGGGCTTACTCTGAAGCTTTCTTT	CASSPTGAYSEAFF
TRBD1	TRBV7-9	TRBJ2-3	NA	13	TGTGCCAGCAGGGGACAGGGGACAGATACGCAGTATTTT	CASRGQGTDTQYF
NA	TRBV6-6	TRBJ1-2	NA	11	TGTGCCAGCAAGCAGGCGCCTGGCTACACCTTC	CASKQAPGYTF
NA	TRBV6-1	TRBJ1-5	NA	15	TGTGCCAGCAGTGTGGGAGCGCGGAGCAATCAGCCCCAGCATTTT	CASSVGARSNQPQHF
TRBD1	TRBV13	TRBJ1-2	NA	15	TGTGCCAGCAGCCCCGGACAGGGGGTCTCGTATGGCTACACCTTC	CASSPGQGVSYGYTF
NA	TRBV5-5	TRBJ2-2	few	13	TGTGCCAGCAGCTTGTCAGTCACCGGGGAGCTGTTTTTT	CASSLSVTGELFF
NA	TRBV4-1	TRBJ2-5	NA	16	TGCGCCAGCAGCCCACCCCATATTGGGGGCCGAGAGACCCAGTACTTC	CASSPPHIGGRETQYF
TRBD1	TRBV7-9	TRBJ1-1	NA	14	TGTGCCAGCAGCCTGGGACAGGGGTTCTCTGAAGCTTTCTTT	CASSLGQGFSEAFF
TRBD1	TRBV27	TRBJ2-2	NA	15	TGTGCCAGCAGATCTAGGACAGGGGGCCCCGGGGAGCTGTTTTTT	CASRSRTGGPGELFF
TRBD1	TRBV5-1	TRBJ1-4	NA	17	TGCGCCAGCAGCTCCCTACCTCAGGGGGCAACTAATGAAAAACTGTTTTTT	CASSSLPQGATNEKLFF
TRBD2	TRBV10-1	TRBJ2-2	NA	15	TGCGCCAGCAGTGATGGAGCGGGAGGTCCTGGGGAGCTGTTTTTT	CASSDGAGGPGELFF
NA	TRBV25-1	TRBJ2-1	once	12	TGTGCCAGCAGGGGGGACACGTATGAGCAGTTCTTC	CASRGDTYEQFF
NA	TRBV9	TRBJ2-1	NA	13	TGTGCCAGCAGCCCCCGGGGGAACAATGAGCAGTTCTTC	CASSPRGNNEQFF
TRBD1	TRBV19	TRBJ1-2	NA	15	TGTGCCAGTAGTACAAAACCACAGGGGGCCTATGGCTACACCTTC	CASSTKPQGAYGYTF
TRBD2	TRBV20-1	TRBJ2-7	NA	11	TGCAGTGCAGGGACTACCTTCGAGCAGTACTTC	CSAGTTFEQYF
TRBD2	TRBV6-5	TRBJ2-1	NA	14	TGTGCCAGCAGCGAGAACGGGAGGGCAAATGAGCAGTTCTTC	CASSENGRANEQFF
NA	TRBV7-9	TRBJ1-5	NA	16	TGTGCCAGCAGCCAGAGGGGCGTACAGGGACCTCAGCCCCAGCATTTT	CASSQRGVQGPQPQHF
NA	TRBV7-9	TRBJ1-2	NA	11	TGTGCCAGCAGCTTAATGAGCGGCTACACCTTC	CASSLMSGYTF
TRBD1	TRBV9	TRBJ2-3	NA	14	TGTGCCAGCAGCACACGGACAGGGGCCGATACGCAGTATTTT	CASSTRTGADTQYF
TRBD1	TRBV7-3	TRBJ2-7	once	14	TGTGCCAGCAGCCCTTCAGGGGGCGCCGACGAGCAGTACTTC	CASSPSGGADEQYF
NA	TRBV19	TRBJ1-1	NA	13	TGTGCCAGTAGGCTGCCCGGGGGTTCTGAAGCTTTCTTT	CASRLPGGSEAFF